These 2 T cell receptor beta chains share one sample of origin, sequenced in a study of shared clonotypes between healthy human individuals. Generated by immunoSEQ multiplex PCR, the TCRdb table keeps only in-frame clones and is missing some. The sample has approximately 600,000 clones; approximately 95% are singletons. Selected positively for CCR7 and CD45RO-negative, naive CD8 cells excluded terminally differentiated effector memory CD45RA+ cells. The sample consisted of naive CD8+ T cells sorted from blood. Receptor source: a woman aged 25 to 39 in good health.

This sequence joins TRBV4-1 and TRBJ2-1; no definite D call. The CDR3 has 13 residues. Germline CDR1 MGHRA, CDR2 YSYEKL. With 1 base removed from V and 5 bases from J, the gap between germline ends came to 6 bases. The CDR3 protein is CASSQVSHNEQFF. CDR3 nucleotide sequence: TGCGCCAGCAGCCAAGTTTCTCACAATGAGCAGTTCTTC.

V gene TRBV4-1 combines with J gene TRBJ1-5; 10 bases map to TRBD1. V shed 5 bases and J 2 bases; nucleotides not matched to a gene: 6. Germline V gene data show CDR1 as MGHRA and CDR2 as YSYEKL. The CDR3 totals 16 residues. This chain's CDR3 is CASSYTTGGRNQPQHF. The CDR3 region has the DNA TGCGCCAGCAGCTATACGACAGGGGGCCGCAATCAGCCCCAGCATTTT.